This T cell receptor (beta chain) was captured in a study of blood T cell repertoires in COVID-19. Study background: Sample material is recorded as cDNA or gDNA derived from T cells, B-cell-depleted T cells, or PBMCs.

The CDR3 runs to 13 residues. The junction had 4 bases not matched to a gene; V was cut back by 9 bases and J by 4 bases. Germline V gene lookup returns CDR1 LNHDA and CDR2 SQIVND (reference sequence). Generated by immunoSEQ multiplex PCR, the TCRdb table keeps only in-frame clones and is missing some. Of over 130,000 clones in the sample, roughly 80% are singletons; the top ten hold around 2.2%. This receptor was taken from a man between 65 and 85 years old with acute or convalescent COVID-19. V and J are TRBV19 and TRBJ2-2; 8 bases line up with TRBD1. The specimen sequenced was peripheral blood. DNA for the CDR3: TGTGCCAGCCAAGACAGGGGCACCGGGGAGCTGTTTTTT. It encodes CASQDRGTGELFF.